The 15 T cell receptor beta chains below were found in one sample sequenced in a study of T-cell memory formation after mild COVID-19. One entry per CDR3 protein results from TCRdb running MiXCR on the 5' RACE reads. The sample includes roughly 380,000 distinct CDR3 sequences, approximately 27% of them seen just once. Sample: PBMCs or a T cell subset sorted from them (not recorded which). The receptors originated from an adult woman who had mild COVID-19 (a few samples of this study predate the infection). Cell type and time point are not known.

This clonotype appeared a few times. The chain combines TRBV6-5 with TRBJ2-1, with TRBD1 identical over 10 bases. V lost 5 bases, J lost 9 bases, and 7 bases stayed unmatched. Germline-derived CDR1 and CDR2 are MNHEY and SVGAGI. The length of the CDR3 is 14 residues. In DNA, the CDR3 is TGTGCCAGCAGTGGGACAGGGGCTCTCGGTGAGCAGTTCTTC. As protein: CASSGTGALGEQFF.

The CDR3 is CASSPDIHGNQPQHF. CDR3 in DNA: TGTGCCAGCTCACCGGACATACATGGCAATCAGCCCCAGCATTTT. The rearrangement joins TRBV18 to TRBJ1-5; D possibly corresponds to TRBD1 (5 bases). Germline assignment: CDR1 KGHSH and CDR2 LQKENI. The CDR3 is 15 amino acids. V shed 3 bases and J shed 2 bases, with 11 bases lying between them.

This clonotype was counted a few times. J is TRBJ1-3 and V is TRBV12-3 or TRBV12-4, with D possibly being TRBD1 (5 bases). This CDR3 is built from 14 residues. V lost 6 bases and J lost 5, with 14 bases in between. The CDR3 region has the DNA TGTGCCAGCAGGGTAGGGACCGCTCGAAACACCATATATTTT. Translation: CASRVGTARNTIYF.

CDR3 bases: TGTGCCAGCAGTTTCTTGGCAGGGGAAAAAAACATTCAGTACTTC. Translated: CASSFLAGEKNIQYF. The chain joins TRBV12-3 or TRBV12-4 to TRBJ2-4; D possibly corresponds to TRBD1 (6 bases). V lost 3 bases and J 4 bases, leaving 13 bases between the germline ends. The CDR3 runs 15 residues.

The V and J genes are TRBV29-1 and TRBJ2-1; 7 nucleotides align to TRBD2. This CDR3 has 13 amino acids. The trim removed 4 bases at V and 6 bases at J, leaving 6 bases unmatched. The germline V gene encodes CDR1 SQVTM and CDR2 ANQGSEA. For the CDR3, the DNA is TGCAGCGTTGCCGGACTAGTTGGCAATGAGCAGTTCTTC. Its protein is CSVAGLVGNEQFF.

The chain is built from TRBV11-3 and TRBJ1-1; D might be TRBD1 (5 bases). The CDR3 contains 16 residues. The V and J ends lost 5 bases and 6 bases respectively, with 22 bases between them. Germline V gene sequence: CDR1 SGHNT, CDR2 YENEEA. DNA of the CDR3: TGTGCCAGCAGCCCCCCACAGTGGGGCTACCCGGCTGAAGCTTTCTTT. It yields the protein CASSPPQWGYPAEAFF.

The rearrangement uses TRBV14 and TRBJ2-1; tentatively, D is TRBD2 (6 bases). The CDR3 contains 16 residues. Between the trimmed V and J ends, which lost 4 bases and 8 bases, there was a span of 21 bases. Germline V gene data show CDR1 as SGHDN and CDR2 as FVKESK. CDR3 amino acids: CASSLLMQGLVDEQFF. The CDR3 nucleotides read TGTGCCAGCAGCCTTCTCATGCAGGGACTGGTTGATGAGCAGTTCTTC.

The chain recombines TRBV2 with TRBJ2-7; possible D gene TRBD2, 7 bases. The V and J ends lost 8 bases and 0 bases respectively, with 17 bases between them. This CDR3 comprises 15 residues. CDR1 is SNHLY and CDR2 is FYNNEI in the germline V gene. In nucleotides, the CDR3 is TGTGCCAGCTCATCCCAGGGGAGGGGCTCCTACGAGCAGTACTTC. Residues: CASSSQGRGSYEQYF. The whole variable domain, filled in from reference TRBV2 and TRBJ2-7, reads EPEVTQTPSHQVTQMGQEVILRCVPISNHLYFYWYRQILGQKVEFLVSFYNNEISEKSEIFDDQFSVERPDGSNFTLKIRSTKLEDSAMYFCASSSQGRGSYEQYFGPGTRLTVT.

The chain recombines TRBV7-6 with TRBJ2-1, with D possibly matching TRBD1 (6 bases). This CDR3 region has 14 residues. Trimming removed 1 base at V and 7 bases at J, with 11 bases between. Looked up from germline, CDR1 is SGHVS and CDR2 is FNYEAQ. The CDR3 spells CASSLVQGRNEQFF. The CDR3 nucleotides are TGTGCCAGCAGCTTAGTACAGGGTAGGAATGAGCAGTTCTTC.

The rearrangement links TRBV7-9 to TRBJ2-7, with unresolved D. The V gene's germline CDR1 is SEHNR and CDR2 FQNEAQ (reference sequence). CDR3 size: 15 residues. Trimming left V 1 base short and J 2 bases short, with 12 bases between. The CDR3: CASSLVTVSAYEQYF. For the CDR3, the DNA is TGTGCCAGCAGCTTAGTGACGGTTTCGGCCTACGAGCAGTACTTC.

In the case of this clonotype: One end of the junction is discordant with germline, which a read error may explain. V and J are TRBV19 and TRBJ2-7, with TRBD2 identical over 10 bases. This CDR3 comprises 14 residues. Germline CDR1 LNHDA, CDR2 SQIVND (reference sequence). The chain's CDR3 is CASSTTSGAYDQYF. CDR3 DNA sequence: TGTGCCAGTAGTACCACTAGCGGGGCCTACGATCAGTACTTC. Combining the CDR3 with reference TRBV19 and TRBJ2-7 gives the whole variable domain DGGITQSPKYLFRKEGQNVTLSCEQNLNHDAMYWYRQDPGQGLRLIYYSQIVNDFQKGDIAEGYSVSREKKESFPLTVTSAQKNPTAFYLCASSTTSGAYDQYFGPGTRLTVT.

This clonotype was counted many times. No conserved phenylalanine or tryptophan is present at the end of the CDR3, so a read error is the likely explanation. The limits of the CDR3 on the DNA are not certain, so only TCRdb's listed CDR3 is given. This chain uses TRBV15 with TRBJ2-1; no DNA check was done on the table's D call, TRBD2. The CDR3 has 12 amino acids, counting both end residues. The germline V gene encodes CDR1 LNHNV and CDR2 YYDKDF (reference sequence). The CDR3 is CATSLFLGVPEV.

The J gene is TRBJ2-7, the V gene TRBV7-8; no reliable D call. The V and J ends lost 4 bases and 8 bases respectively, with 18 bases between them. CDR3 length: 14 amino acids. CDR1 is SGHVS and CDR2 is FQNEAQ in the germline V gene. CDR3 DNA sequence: TGTGCCAGCAGCTCATCAGGTGGGCCGGTAAAGCAGTACTTC. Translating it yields CASSSSGGPVKQYF.

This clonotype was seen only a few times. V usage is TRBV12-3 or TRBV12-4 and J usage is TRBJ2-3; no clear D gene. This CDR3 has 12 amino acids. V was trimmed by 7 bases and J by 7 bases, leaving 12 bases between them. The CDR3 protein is CASTTDPHTQYF. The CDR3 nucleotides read TGTGCCAGCACCACCGACCCCCATACGCAGTATTTT.

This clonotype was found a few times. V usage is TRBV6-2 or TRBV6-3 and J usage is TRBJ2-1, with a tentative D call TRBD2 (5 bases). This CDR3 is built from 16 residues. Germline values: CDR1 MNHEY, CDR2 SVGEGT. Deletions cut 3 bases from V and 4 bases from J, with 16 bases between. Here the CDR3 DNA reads TGTGCCAGCAGTTATATTCCGGGGTCGGGGTACAATGAGCAGTTCTTC. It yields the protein CASSYIPGSGYNEQFF.